These 31 T cell receptor beta chains share one sample of origin, sequenced in a study of low-dose radiotherapy and immunotherapy resistance in tumors. The time point denotes: before trial treatment. Amplification, which lasted 20 PCR cycles, used a constant-region primer and V-primer adapter to amplify TCRs. TCRdb fed the reads into MiXCR, producing one record per CDR3 protein. The sample includes about 50,000 distinct CDR3 sequences, 10% to 15% seen only once; the top ten take about 6.2%. Sequenced here: PBMCs, sampled before treatment. These receptor sequences come from a female donor with ovarian cancer.

This clonotype was seen at least ten times. The chain combines TRBV21-1 with TRBJ2-2; the D call TRBD2 from the table was never checked on the DNA. TRBV21-1 represents a pseudogene. The CDR3 extends over 17 amino acids. The CDR3 loop is CASSKVSGLGFTGELFF. The CDR3 DNA reads TGTGCCAGCAGCAAAGTTTCGGGACTAGGATTTACCGGGGAGCTGTTTTTT.

This clonotype appeared many times. The chain uses TRBV20-1 and TRBJ2-5, with TRBD2 as a possible D gene (6 bases). The CDR3 covers 14 residues. CDR1 DFQATT and CDR2 SNEGSKA come from the germline V gene (reference sequence). V was cut by 6 bases and J by 2 bases, with 16 bases left in between. The CDR3: CSALPPGLQETQYF. DNA of the CDR3: TGCAGTGCGTTGCCACCGGGACTTCAAGAGACCCAGTACTTC.

The sample holds many counts of this clonotype. The V call is TRBV5-3, the J call TRBJ2-5; 8 bases map to TRBD1. TRBV5-3 is an open reading frame whose function is uncertain. J was trimmed by 5 bases and V by 8 bases; bases with no gene match: 11. CDR3 length: 14 residues. The CDR3: CASSRGQGGETQYF. The CDR3 nucleotides are TGTGCCAGCAGCCGTGGACAGGGCGGCGAGACCCAGTACTTC.

This clonotype was seen at least ten times. The J gene is TRBJ1-6, the V gene TRBV2; no firm D call. CDR3 size: 13 residues. The V gene lost 8 bases and the J gene lost 7 bases, with 12 bases spanning the gap. The germline CDR1 and CDR2 sequences are SNHLY and FYNNEI. DNA of the CDR3: TGTGCCAGCTACGGACGGCTAAATTCACCCCTCCACTTT. It is translated as CASYGRLNSPLHF.

This clonotype occurred many times. The chain combines TRBV5-4 with TRBJ1-2; D perhaps matches TRBD1 (5 bases). Germline V CDR1 and CDR2: SGHNT, YYREEE (reference sequence). The CDR3 contains 14 residues. V was cut by 0 bases and J by 3 bases, with 9 bases left in between. CDR3 sequence reads: CASSLEAGYYGYTF. For the CDR3, the DNA is TGTGCCAGCAGCTTGGAGGCAGGGTACTATGGCTACACCTTC.

There are many counts of this clonotype. The chain employs TRBV9 and TRBJ2-7, with D unresolved. The CDR3 loop spans 15 amino acids. The V gene lost 0 bases and the J gene lost 3 bases, with 13 bases spanning the gap. Germline values: CDR1 SGDLS, CDR2 YYNGEE. This CDR3 is CASSVEGSRVYEQYF. In DNA form, the CDR3 reads TGTGCCAGCAGCGTAGAAGGGTCCCGAGTCTACGAGCAGTACTTC.

Many counts were recorded for this clonotype. This chain connects TRBV29-1 to TRBJ1-5, with 8 bases identical to TRBD1. Germline values: CDR1 SQVTM, CDR2 ANQGSEA. The ends lost 1 base at V and 1 base at J; junction bases unmatched: 3. The CDR3 runs to 15 residues. The CDR3 is CSVEVTGASNQPQHF. The CDR3 DNA is TGCAGCGTTGAAGTGACAGGGGCCAGCAATCAGCCCCAGCATTTT.

V and J are TRBV28 and TRBJ1-3; TRBD1 matches 8 bases. J was trimmed by 3 bases and V by 6 bases; bases with no gene match: 4. The CDR3 is 14 residues long. Germline V gene sequence: CDR1 MDHEN, CDR2 SYDVKM. CDR3 DNA: TGTGCCAGCAGCGCGGACAGGGTTGGAAACACCATATATTTT. Translation gives CASSADRVGNTIYF.

This clonotype showed up many times. V usage is TRBV29-1 and J usage is TRBJ1-1, with D possibly being TRBD1 (5 bases). This CDR3 contains 12 residues. Per the germline V gene, CDR1 is SQVTM and CDR2 is ANQGSEA. Trimming cost V 2 bases and J 4 bases, with 8 bases left between them. The CDR3 is CSVETGGTEAFF. Written as DNA, the CDR3 is TGCAGCGTTGAAACGGGGGGCACTGAAGCTTTCTTT. The full variable domain, rest sourced from reference TRBV29-1 and TRBJ1-1, is SAVISQKPSRDICQRGTSLTIQCQVDSQVTMMFWYRQQPGQSLTLIATANQGSEATYESGFVIDKFPISRPNLTFSTLTVSNMSPEDSSIYLCSVETGGTEAFFGQGTRLTVV.

This clonotype appeared many times. The chain recombines TRBV19 with TRBJ2-3, with D possibly being TRBD2 (5 bases). The germline V gene encodes CDR1 LNHDA and CDR2 SQIVND (reference sequence). Trimming cost V 5 bases and J 5 bases, with 17 bases left between them. The CDR3 is 15 residues long. Here the CDR3 DNA reads TGTGCCAGTAGTCGAGACTATCGTGAGGGAGATACGCAGTATTTT. It yields the protein CASSRDYREGDTQYF. Based on the CDR3 plus reference TRBV19 and TRBJ2-3, the full variable domain is DGGITQSPKYLFRKEGQNVTLSCEQNLNHDAMYWYRQDPGQGLRLIYYSQIVNDFQKGDIAEGYSVSREKKESFPLTVTSAQKNPTAFYLCASSRDYREGDTQYFGPGTRLTVL.

This chain connects TRBV10-3 to TRBJ1-5, with D possibly being TRBD1 (5 bases). This CDR3 region has 14 residues. Germline CDR1 is ENHRY and CDR2 is SYGVKD. The germline V and J ends were trimmed by 7 bases and 0 bases, with 10 bases remaining between them. CDR3 region: CAINPGNSNQPQHF. The CDR3 coding sequence is TGTGCCATCAATCCAGGGAATAGCAATCAGCCCCAGCATTTT.

The chain has TRBV25-1 and TRBJ2-7; a possible D gene is TRBD2 (6 bases). Trimming pared 2 bases from V and 4 bases from J, leaving 6 bases between. Per germline, CDR1 MGHDK and CDR2 SYGVNS. This CDR3 has 12 residues. The CDR3: CASSERGYEQYF. In DNA form, the CDR3 reads TGTGCCAGCAGTGAACGGGGGTACGAGCAGTACTTC.

Of note for this clonotype: A much larger clonotype is one base distant, so this may be a read error. The chain employs TRBV20-1 and TRBJ2-1, with D possibly matching TRBD2 (5 bases). The ends were cut back, 1 base at V and 10 bases at J, with 14 bases in the middle. The CDR3 sequence is 13 residues long. Germline CDR1 is DFQATT and CDR2 is SNEGSKA (reference sequence). CDR3 DNA sequence: TGCAGTGCTAGAGTGGGCGGGCTAGAGGAGCAGTTCTTC. Amino acid sequence: CSARVGGLEEQFF.

This chain joins TRBV29-1 and TRBJ2-5; weak D call: TRBD1 (7 bases). This CDR3 has 15 amino acids. V was shortened by 4 bases and J by 3 bases, with 18 bases between the two germline ends. CDR1 SQVTM and CDR2 ANQGSEA come from the germline V gene. The CDR3 nucleotides are TGCAGCGTTGCCTCGGCGGGACAGACGAAAGAGACCCAGTACTTC. Encoded protein: CSVASAGQTKETQYF.

This clonotype has ten or more counts. This rearrangement joins TRBV15 to TRBJ1-2, with unresolved D. From germline, CDR1 is LNHNV and CDR2 YYDKDF (reference sequence). V dropped 5 bases and J dropped 11 bases, with 21 bases sitting between them. The CDR3 is 14 amino acids. As DNA, the CDR3 is TGTGCCACCAGCTTGGGAGGAACAGTCACTTCGTACACCTTC. Amino acid sequence: CATSLGGTVTSYTF.

This clonotype was counted at least ten times. J is TRBJ2-5 and V is TRBV7-2, with D maybe TRBD2 (7 bases). This CDR3 spans 20 amino acids. V dropped 4 bases and J dropped 5 bases, with 32 bases sitting between them. CDR1 SGHTA and CDR2 FQGNSA come from the germline V gene. CDR3 residues: CASSSPFGRGGAAVAETQYF. The CDR3 DNA reads TGTGCCAGCAGCTCCCCCTTCGGTAGGGGGGGAGCCGCCGTGGCGGAGACCCAGTACTTC.

The chain joins TRBV6-2 or TRBV6-3 to TRBJ1-1; D might be TRBD1 (5 bases). The V and J ends lost 4 bases and 4 bases respectively, with 13 bases between them. Germline assignment: CDR1 MNHEY and CDR2 SVGEGT. The CDR3 totals 14 residues. The CDR3 bases are TGTGCCAGCAGTTCACCCGGGACGGCCACTGAAGCTTTCTTT. The encoded protein is CASSSPGTATEAFF.

In this sample, this clonotype turned up many times. The chain carries TRBV7-9 and TRBJ1-5; D gene ambiguous. V was clipped by 4 bases and J by 6 bases, with 7 bases between them. The CDR3 covers 12 residues. The V gene's germline CDR1 is SEHNR and CDR2 FQNEAQ (reference sequence). Here the CDR3 reads CASSSSGQPQHF. CDR3 DNA: TGTGCCAGCAGCTCCTCAGGTCAGCCCCAGCATTTT.

This clonotype has ten or more counts. This chain uses TRBV3-1 with TRBJ1-2; D unresolved. Trimming removed 1 base at V and 1 base at J, with 4 bases between. There are 13 residues in the CDR3. The germline V gene encodes CDR1 LGHDT and CDR2 YNNKEL (reference sequence). Written as DNA, the CDR3 is TGTGCCAGCAGCCAAGCAGTTAACTATGGCTACACCTTC. This sequence encodes CASSQAVNYGYTF.

This clonotype was found many times. CDR3 DNA: TGTGCCAGCAGCTTACCCGTTGATTTCAATGAGCAGTTCTTC. Its protein product is CASSLPVDFNEQFF. The V and J genes are TRBV7-9 and TRBJ2-1, with D uncertain. V shed 2 bases and J shed 6 bases, with 11 bases lying between them. The length of the CDR3 is 14 residues. Germline loops: CDR1 SEHNR, CDR2 FQNEAQ (reference sequence).

This clonotype was seen many times. The chain joins TRBV29-1 to TRBJ2-7; TRBD1 agrees at 7 bases. CDR3 length: 11 amino acids. Germline loops: CDR1 SQVTM, CDR2 ANQGSEA. V shed 6 bases, J shed 3 bases, and the junction held 2 bases outside the gene matches. In DNA, the CDR3 is TGCAGCGTGGACAGGAACTACGAGCAGTACTTC. Residues: CSVDRNYEQYF.

There are many counts of this clonotype. This chain joins TRBV9 and TRBJ1-5; D is unresolved. CDR1 is SGDLS, CDR2 YYNGEE, per germline. The ends were cut back, 0 bases at V and 3 bases at J, with 4 bases in the middle. CDR3 size: 13 residues. The CDR3 DNA sequence: TGTGCCAGCAGCGTAGCCGACAATCAGCCCCAGCATTTT. Translation: CASSVADNQPQHF.

This clonotype has at least ten counts. V gene TRBV2 combines with J gene TRBJ2-1; no clear D. The CDR3 extends over 16 amino acids. V gave up 6 bases and J gave up 4 bases, with 19 bases separating them. Germline-derived CDR1 and CDR2 are SNHLY and FYNNEI. CDR3 nucleotides: TGTGCCAGCAGAACCCCTACTAACGAGCAGTACAATGAGCAGTTCTTC. This codes for CASRTPTNEQYNEQFF.

This clonotype was seen a few times. This chain links TRBV19 with TRBJ2-2; no firm D call. The V gene's germline CDR1 is LNHDA and CDR2 SQIVND (reference sequence). The CDR3 covers 15 residues. Trimming removed 3 bases from V and 0 bases from J, with 8 bases in between. The DNA of the CDR3 is TGTGCCAGTAGTATTTGGCAAACGAACACCGGGGAGCTGTTTTTT. Translation: CASSIWQTNTGELFF. Full variable domain (rest looked up from reference TRBV19 and TRBJ2-2): DGGITQSPKYLFRKEGQNVTLSCEQNLNHDAMYWYRQDPGQGLRLIYYSQIVNDFQKGDIAEGYSVSREKKESFPLTVTSAQKNPTAFYLCASSIWQTNTGELFFGEGSRLTVL.

In its sample, this clonotype is medium-sized (0.01 to 0.1%). The chain is built from TRBV6-2 or TRBV6-3 and TRBJ1-1, with D tentatively TRBD1 (6 bases). Germline V gene data show CDR1 as MNHEY and CDR2 as SVGEGT. This CDR3 is built from 15 residues. Trimming stripped 4 bases from V and 6 bases from J, with 18 bases between. CDR3 residues: CASSSPVRGSAEAFF. The CDR3 DNA follows: TGTGCCAGCAGTTCCCCCGTGAGGGGGTCTGCTGAAGCTTTCTTT.

This clonotype was detected many times. The chain links TRBV4-2 to TRBJ1-5, with D possibly being TRBD1 (5 bases). Germline values: CDR1 LGHNA, CDR2 YNFKEQ. V was shortened by 0 bases and J by 4 bases, with 10 bases between the two germline ends. The CDR3 has 15 residues. The CDR3 DNA is TGTGCCAGCAGCCAAGATTCAGGGCAGAATCAGCCCCAGCATTTT. Its translation: CASSQDSGQNQPQHF.

This clonotype was counted ten times or more. The V and J genes are TRBV3-1 and TRBJ1-1; D gene uncertain. V was clipped by 1 base and J by 4 bases, with 4 bases between them. Germline CDR1 LGHDT, CDR2 YNNKEL (reference sequence). The CDR3 is 12 amino acids. The DNA of the CDR3 is TGTGCCAGCAGCCAAGGGGGCACTGAAGCTTTCTTT. Translation: CASSQGGTEAFF.

This clonotype was seen at least ten times. CDR3 nucleotides: TGTGCCAGCACCACCAGACTCGGACAGGGTGTACAGACCCAGTACTTC. Its translation is CASTTRLGQGVQTQYF. The V call is TRBV27, the J call TRBJ2-5, with TRBD1 matching over 8 bases. The J segment lost 6 bases and the V segment lost 7 bases, leaving 16 bases of the junction unmatched. The CDR3 totals 16 residues. CDR1 and CDR2 (germline): MNHEY, SMNVEV (reference sequence).

This clonotype showed up many times. The rearrangement joins TRBV12-5 to TRBJ2-1, with 13 bases aligning to TRBD2. J gave up 4 bases and V 1 base, and 4 bases lay outside the gene matches. The CDR3 loop spans 17 amino acids. Germline assignment: CDR1 LGHNT and CDR2 FRNRAP. CDR3 region: CASGLEPGLAGYNEQFF. The CDR3 bases are TGTGCTAGTGGTTTGGAACCGGGACTAGCGGGGTACAATGAGCAGTTCTTC.

This clonotype was counted a few times. CDR3 bases: TGTGCCAGCAGCCGAGCGGCTAGCGGGGGGAACGCCTACGAGCAGTACTTC. This gives the protein CASSRAASGGNAYEQYF. The chain combines TRBV6-5 with TRBJ2-7; 11 bases map to TRBD2. CDR1 and CDR2 (germline): MNHEY, SVGAGI. With V trimmed by 6 bases and J by 2 bases, 12 bases remained unmatched. The CDR3 runs 17 residues.

The chain links TRBV29-1 to TRBJ2-7, with unresolved D. Trimming removed 2 bases from V and 4 bases from J, with 6 bases in between. In germline, CDR1 is SQVTM, CDR2 ANQGSEA. The CDR3 runs to 11 residues. The CDR3, as DNA: TGCAGCGTTGAATGGGGTTACGAGCAGTACTTC. It encodes CSVEWGYEQYF.